What follows are 11 T cell receptor beta chains derived from one specimen sequenced in a study of blood T cell repertoires in COVID-19. TCRdb's table, derived via immunoSEQ multiplex PCR, lists solely in-frame clones and lacks some. The sample holds over 150,000 clones, roughly 84% seen once. The material sequenced was peripheral blood. Receptors were obtained from a man aged 35-49 years with acute or convalescent COVID-19.

The chain employs TRBV10-1 and TRBJ2-1, with 8 bases identical to TRBD1. J gave up 9 bases and V 6 bases, and 7 bases lay outside the gene matches. CDR3 length: 13 amino acids. CDR1 and CDR2 from the germline V gene are WNHNN and SYGVQD (reference sequence). The CDR3 sequence is CASSSGQAGEQFF. The DNA of the CDR3 is TGCGCCAGCAGCTCGGGACAGGCGGGTGAGCAGTTCTTC.

This chain uses TRBV6-5 with TRBJ2-7; TRBD1 agrees at 10 bases. Trimming at V came to 4 bases and at J to 4 bases, leaving 7 bases not matched to a gene. There are 15 residues in the CDR3. The V gene's germline CDR1 is MNHEY and CDR2 SVGAGI. CDR3 sequence: CASSSRTGGPYEQYF. In DNA form, the CDR3 reads TGTGCCAGCAGTTCACGGACAGGGGGACCGTACGAGCAGTACTTC.

This chain joins TRBV14 and TRBJ1-2, with 10 bases fitting TRBD1. This CDR3 is built from 15 residues. J gave up 5 bases and V 4 bases, and 7 bases lay outside the gene matches. The germline V gene encodes CDR1 SGHDN and CDR2 FVKESK. CDR3 in DNA: TGTGCCAGCAGCCCCTTTGGACAGGGGGTGTATGGCTACACCTTC. Translating it yields CASSPFGQGVYGYTF.

The chain uses TRBV15 and TRBJ2-3; D is undetermined. Deletions cut 1 base from V and 1 base from J, with 6 bases between. The CDR3 spans 14 residues. CDR1 LNHNV and CDR2 YYDKDF come from the germline V gene (reference sequence). The CDR3 sequence: CATSRALGTDTQYF. In DNA form, the CDR3 reads TGTGCCACCAGCAGAGCATTAGGCACAGATACGCAGTATTTT.

The chain has TRBV3-1 (or the pseudogene TRBV3-2) and TRBJ1-5; TRBD1 matches at 8 bases. CDR3 length: 16 residues. In germline, CDR1 is LGHDT, CDR2 YNNKEL (reference sequence). J lost 4 bases, V lost 1 base, and 6 bases had no gene match. CDR3 protein: CASSQGTGSVNQPQHF. The CDR3 DNA follows: TGTGCCAGCAGCCAAGGGACAGGGTCCGTGAATCAGCCCCAGCATTTT.

The genes are TRBV29-1 and TRBJ2-7; D gene ambiguous. Germline CDR1 SQVTM, CDR2 ANQGSEA. The CDR3 is made up of 14 amino acids. Trimming took 1 base from V and 4 from J, leaving 14 bases between them. The chain's CDR3 is CSVEGDSTQYEQYF. In nucleotides, the CDR3 is TGCAGCGTTGAAGGTGACTCAACTCAGTACGAGCAGTACTTC.

J is TRBJ2-3 and V is TRBV29-1; D is perhaps TRBD1 (6 bases). The CDR3 length is 14 residues. V lost 4 bases, J lost 7 bases, and 18 bases lay in between. Germline lookup yields CDR1 SQVTM and CDR2 ANQGSEA. The CDR3 reads CSVVVRQARYTQYF. The CDR3 coding sequence is TGCAGCGTTGTGGTGAGACAGGCCCGATATACGCAGTATTTT.

The chain is built from TRBV5-1 and TRBJ1-1, with TRBD1 matching 7 bases. CDR3 size: 14 residues. Looked up from germline, CDR1 is SGHRS and CDR2 is YFSETQ. J was trimmed by 0 bases and V by 3 bases; bases with no gene match: 2. CDR3 amino acids: CASSSDRVNTEAFF. The CDR3 region has the DNA TGCGCCAGCAGCTCCGACAGGGTGAACACTGAAGCTTTCTTT.

This chain connects TRBV10-2 to TRBJ2-2, with a possible D match to TRBD2 (5 bases). V was clipped by 4 bases and J by 5 bases, with 14 bases between them. Germline CDR1 is WSHSY and CDR2 is SAAADI. The CDR3 runs to 15 residues. The DNA for the CDR3 is TGCGCCAGCAGTGTAGCGCAGACGGGGACCGGGGAGCTGTTTTTT. The encoded protein is CASSVAQTGTGELFF.

The genes are TRBV4-2 and TRBJ2-7, with D possibly being TRBD2 (6 bases). This CDR3 has 18 amino acids. Deletions cut 0 bases from V and 0 bases from J, with 18 bases between. Germline CDR1 is LGHNA and CDR2 is YNFKEQ. CDR3 coding DNA: TGTGCCAGCAGCCAAGAAAGCTCTGGAGGGGACTTCTCCTACGAGCAGTACTTC. It translates to CASSQESSGGDFSYEQYF.

The table lists this clone with a few counts. Sequence at one end of the junction differs from germline and may be a read error. V and J are TRBV3-1 (or the pseudogene TRBV3-2) and TRBJ1-2; D is ambiguous. Germline CDR1 reads LGHDT; CDR2 reads YNNKEL (reference sequence). The length of the CDR3 is 12 residues. The CDR3 nucleotides are TGTGCCAGCAGCCAAGGGTCAGCTGGAGCCAACTTC. Its protein product is CASSQGSAGANF.